This T cell receptor beta chain was sequenced for a study of cytomegalovirus exposure and HLA in healthy donors. Overall study results and limits: Earlier analysis found most TCR beta V segments productive about 90% or about 30% of the time. The study recorded around 160 TCR beta chains that were cytomegalovirus-associated. The study had only CMV serostatus as immune exposure information.

About this clone: Its target is not known.

CDR3 length: 15 amino acids. Germline V CDR1 and CDR2: SGHNT, YYREEE (reference sequence). Use of 60 Vbeta and 13 Jbeta primers characterized the PCR. Assay used: immunoSEQ multiplex PCR; TCRdb lists only in-frame clones, some missing. This sample's table has 40,000 to 65,000 clones. The clonotype originates from a man in his forties in good health and CMV-seropositive. The V call is TRBV5-4, the J call TRBJ2-5; 8 positions match TRBD2. The end of the DNA fits TRBJ2-7 better, so the J call may be wrong. Sequenced material: PBMCs. This CDR3 reads CASSPPGGDTYEQYF. The CDR3 nucleotides are TGTGCCAGCAGCCCGCCCGGGGGGGATACCTACGAGCAGTACTTC.